Reported below is one T cell receptor (beta chain). These data come from a study of Graves' ophthalmopathy and Graves' hyperthyroidism. The CDR3 sequence is 16 residues long. CDR1 SGHRS and CDR2 YFSETQ come from the germline V gene. V lost 5 bases to trimming and J lost 0 bases, with 15 bases between them. The source of the PBMCs was more than 9.5 ml of fresh peripheral blood. Amplification from RNA transcripts yielded the TCR beta CDR3 regions. In the first round, RT-PCR was carried out with HTBI primers, and a multiplex PCR formed the second round. MiXCR, applied by TCRdb to the multiplex PCR reads, yields one record per CDR3 protein. The table shows under 800,000 distinct CDR3 sequences, with around a fifth occurring only once.

The V and J genes are TRBV5-1 and TRBJ1-3; no firm D call. The sequence derives from a woman under 30 with stable Graves' hyperthyroidism. Some clones in this sample may be carry-over from other donors' samples. The sample was peripheral blood. Here the CDR3 reads CASSLRWQPSGNTIYF. Here the CDR3 DNA reads TGCGCCAGCAGTCTGAGGTGGCAGCCCTCTGGAAACACCATATATTTT.